A selection of T cell receptor beta chains follows, all from one sample in a study of CD8 T cells in ankylosing spondylitis. A single record per CDR3 protein comes from TCRdb applying MiXCR to the 5' RACE reads. The table has fewer than 500,000 distinct CDR3 sequences, approximately 20% seen once. Sequencing was performed on blood, either unsorted or a sorted T cell fraction (not recorded which). These receptors all come from a male donor with ankylosing spondylitis. The CDR3 runs from the conserved cysteine through the conserved F or W. A D gene is named only where the DNA matches it firmly. Not every row has a clone size; where given, it reads once, few, many or a size class.

d_gene: NA
j_gene: TRBJ2-7
abundance: many
v_gene: TRBV12-3/TRBV12-4
CDR3aa: CASSSYGTVSGEQYF
CDR3nt: TGTGCCAGCAGTTCCTATGGTACGGTCTCGGGAGAGCAGTACTTC

d_gene: NA
j_gene: TRBJ2-3
abundance: few
v_gene: TRBV4-1
CDR3aa: CASSQDRPGGVESTDTQYF
CDR3nt: TGCGCCAGCAGCCAAGATCGCCCCGGAGGGGTTGAAAGCACAGATACGCAGTATTTT

d_gene: NA
j_gene: TRBJ2-7
abundance: NA
v_gene: TRBV6-5
CDR3aa: CASSSPRTVSYEQYF
CDR3nt: TGTGCCAGCAGTTCCCCCCGGACGGTTTCCTACGAGCAGTACTTC

d_gene: NA
j_gene: TRBJ2-2
abundance: NA
v_gene: TRBV5-1
CDR3aa: CASSSRQNTGGLFF
CDR3nt: TGCGCCAGCAGCTCCCGACAGAACACCGGGGGGCTGTTTTTT

d_gene: NA
j_gene: TRBJ2-1
abundance: few
v_gene: TRBV9
CDR3aa: CASSGSNTEQFF
CDR3nt: TGTGCCAGCAGCGGGAGTAATACTGAGCAGTTCTTC

d_gene: NA
j_gene: TRBJ2-3
abundance: many
v_gene: TRBV5-1
CDR3aa: CASSAGLATDTQYF
CDR3nt: TGCGCCAGCAGCGCGGGACTTGCCACAGATACGCAGTATTTT

d_gene: TRBD1
j_gene: TRBJ1-1
abundance: NA
v_gene: TRBV7-2
CDR3aa: CASSIRGGTEAFF
CDR3nt: TGTGCCAGCAGCATCAGGGGGGGCACTGAAGCTTTCTTT

d_gene: NA
j_gene: TRBJ2-2
abundance: few
v_gene: TRBV14
CDR3aa: CASSQPPADTGELFF
CDR3nt: TGTGCCAGCAGCCAACCCCCAGCGGACACCGGGGAGCTGTTTTTT

d_gene: TRBD2
j_gene: TRBJ2-7
abundance: NA
v_gene: TRBV25-1
CDR3aa: CASSDPREESYEQYF
CDR3nt: TGTGCCAGCAGTGATCCTCGGGAGGAAAGCTACGAGCAGTACTTC

d_gene: TRBD1
j_gene: TRBJ1-5
abundance: many
v_gene: TRBV12-3/TRBV12-4
CDR3aa: CASSPDRGNQPQHF
CDR3nt: TGTGCCAGCAGTCCCGACAGGGGAAATCAGCCCCAGCATTTT

d_gene: TRBD1
j_gene: TRBJ2-7
abundance: NA
v_gene: TRBV2
CDR3aa: CASSGVPYRGSSYEQYF
CDR3nt: TGTGCCAGCAGTGGAGTACCTTACAGGGGTAGCTCCTACGAGCAGTACTTC